Below, one T cell receptor beta chain is given with its context. Its antigen is not known. Germline V CDR1 and CDR2: SGHNT, YYREEE (reference sequence). This CDR3 has 13 residues. V lost 3 bases to trimming and J lost 8 bases, with 14 bases between them. This record comes from a study of cytomegalovirus exposure and HLA in healthy donors. For the study at large: Earlier sequencing of about 200 million T cells yielded around 100 million unique TCR beta sequences. Clustering assigned about 80% of the roughly 380 genotyped donors to the Caucasian-associated ancestry cluster.

PCR employed 60 Vbeta and 13 Jbeta primers. Here immunoSEQ multiplex PCR was the method, and the copy in TCRdb shows in-frame clones only, minus some. The sample holds about 110,000 clones, 50% to 70% seen once. Regarding the study as a whole: Later analysis suggested most CMV-associated TCR beta chains were HLA-restricted.

The clonotype comes from a man aged 30-40 years in good health and CMV-seropositive. The chain has TRBV5-4 and TRBJ1-2; D might be TRBD1 (5 bases). The specimen was PBMCs. CDR3 sequence (DNA): TGTGCCAGCAGCTCCCCGGCACGGGGGGGCTACACCTTC. Amino acid sequence: CASSSPARGGYTF.